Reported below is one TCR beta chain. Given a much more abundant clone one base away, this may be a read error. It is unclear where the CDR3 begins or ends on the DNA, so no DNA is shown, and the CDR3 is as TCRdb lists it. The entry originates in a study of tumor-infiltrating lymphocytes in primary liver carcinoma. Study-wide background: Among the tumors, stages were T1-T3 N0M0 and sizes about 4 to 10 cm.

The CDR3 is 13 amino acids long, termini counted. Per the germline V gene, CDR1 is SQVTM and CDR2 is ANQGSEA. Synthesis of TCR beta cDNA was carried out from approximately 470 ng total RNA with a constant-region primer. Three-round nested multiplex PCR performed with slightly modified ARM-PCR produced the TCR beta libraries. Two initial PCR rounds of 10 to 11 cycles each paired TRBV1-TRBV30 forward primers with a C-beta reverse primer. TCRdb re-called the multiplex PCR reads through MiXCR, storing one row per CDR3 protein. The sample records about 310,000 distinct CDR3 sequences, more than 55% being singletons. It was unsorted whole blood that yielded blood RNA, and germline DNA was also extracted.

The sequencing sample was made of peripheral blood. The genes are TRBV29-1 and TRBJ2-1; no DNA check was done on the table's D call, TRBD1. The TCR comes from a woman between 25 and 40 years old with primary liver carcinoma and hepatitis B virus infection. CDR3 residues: CSVSWGRGNEHFF.